Shown below are 10 T cell receptor beta chains from a single sample sequenced in a study of shared clonotypes between healthy human individuals. Naive CD8 cells were CD45RO-negative, positively selected for CCR7, excluding terminally differentiated effector memory CD45RA+ cells. TCRdb keeps only in-frame clones here, not all; method: immunoSEQ multiplex PCR. Of about 2 million clones listed, roughly 95% are singletons. The specimen sequenced was naive CD8+ T cells sorted from blood. These receptors all come from a man younger than 35 in good health.

About this clone itself: The identical CDR3 is also encoded by other nucleotide sequences in the sample. This chain joins TRBV7-9 and TRBJ1-1, with D tentatively TRBD1 (5 bases). Germline V gene lookup returns CDR1 SEHNR and CDR2 FQNEAQ (reference sequence). This CDR3 comprises 14 residues. The V gene lost 1 base and the J gene lost 2 bases, with 8 bases spanning the gap. The CDR3 spells CASSLGGVNTEAFF. The CDR3 DNA follows: TGTGCCAGCAGCTTAGGGGGGGTTAACACTGAAGCTTTCTTT.

The chain recombines TRBV14 with TRBJ2-1, with TRBD2 identical over 9 bases. Germline-derived CDR1 and CDR2 are SGHDN and FVKESK. After removal of 3 bases from V and 2 bases from J, the junction contained 2 bases not matched to a gene. The CDR3 runs to 15 residues. The CDR3 region has the DNA TGTGCCAGCAGCCATAGCGGGAGACCCTACAATGAGCAGTTCTTC. Encoded protein: CASSHSGRPYNEQFF. Based on the CDR3 plus reference TRBV14 and TRBJ2-1, the full variable domain is EAGVTQFPSHSVIEKGQTVTLRCDPISGHDNLYWYRRVMGKEIKFLLHFVKESKQDESGMPNNRFLAERTGGTYSTLKVQPAELEDSGVYFCASSHSGRPYNEQFFGPGTRLTVL.

This rearrangement joins TRBV7-9 to TRBJ1-2; possible D gene TRBD1, 5 bases. Looked up from germline, CDR1 is SEHNR and CDR2 is FQNEAQ (reference sequence). V lost 3 bases and J 4 bases, leaving 9 bases between the germline ends. The CDR3 spans 13 residues. CDR3 region: CASSFDSGYGYTF. The CDR3 coding sequence is TGTGCCAGCAGCTTCGACAGTGGCTATGGCTACACCTTC.

This chain links TRBV7-9 with TRBJ1-1, with TRBD1 as a possible D gene (6 bases). The CDR3 is 15 residues long. Deletions cut 5 bases from V and 4 bases from J, with 17 bases between. The V gene's germline CDR1 is SEHNR and CDR2 FQNEAQ (reference sequence). The CDR3, as DNA: TGTGCCAGCAGCCTAGGGGGGGTAGGAGTCACTGAAGCTTTCTTT. Its protein product is CASSLGGVGVTEAFF. Variable domain in full (rest from reference TRBV7-9 and TRBJ1-1): DTGVSQNPRHKITKRGQNVTFRCDPISEHNRLYWYRQTLGQGPEFLTYFQNEAQLEKSRLLSDRFSAERPKGSFSTLEIQRTEQGDSAMYLCASSLGGVGVTEAFFGQGTRLTVV.

Points on this clone: Other DNA variants within this sample encode the same CDR3. The CDR3 region has the DNA TGTGCCAGCAGTTTGAACAGGGGCTACGAGCAGTACTTC. Protein sequence: CASSLNRGYEQYF. This chain connects TRBV28 to TRBJ2-7, with 7 bases that match TRBD1. CDR1 is MDHEN and CDR2 is SYDVKM in the germline V gene. The trim removed 3 bases at V and 3 bases at J, leaving 2 bases unmatched. The CDR3 is 13 amino acids.

The V gene is TRBV30, the J gene TRBJ2-6; a possible D gene is TRBD1 (5 bases). The germline V gene has CDR1 GTSNPN and CDR2 SVGIG (reference sequence). This CDR3 spans 15 amino acids. V was trimmed by 0 bases and J by 0 bases, leaving 6 bases between them. CDR3 in DNA: TGTGCCTGGAGTGTAGGGGCCTCTGGGGCCAACGTCCTGACTTTC. Translating it yields CAWSVGASGANVLTF.

V is TRBV15 and J is TRBJ1-5; 7 nucleotides agree with TRBD1. Trimming took 1 base from V and 7 from J; bases not matched to a gene: 4. The CDR3 is 14 amino acids. Germline V gene lookup returns CDR1 LNHNV and CDR2 YYDKDF (reference sequence). CDR3 amino acids: CATSRGTGSQPQHF. CDR3 DNA sequence: TGTGCCACCAGCAGAGGGACAGGATCCCAGCCCCAGCATTTT. Using reference TRBV15 and TRBJ1-5 for the parts outside the CDR3, the full variable domain is DAMVIQNPRYQVTQFGKPVTLSCSQTLNHNVMYWYQQKSSQAPKLLFHYYDKDFNNEADTPDNFQSRRPNTSFCFLDIRSPGLGDTAMYLCATSRGTGSQPQHFGDGTRLSIL.

The chain uses TRBV2 and TRBJ2-7; 10 nucleotides align to TRBD2. From germline, CDR1 is SNHLY and CDR2 FYNNEI. CDR3 length equals 13 residues. V lost 7 bases to trimming and J lost 4 bases; unmatched junction nucleotides: 4. This CDR3 is CASNGLAVYEQYF. The CDR3 DNA follows: TGTGCCAGCAACGGACTAGCGGTATACGAGCAGTACTTC.

The chain couples TRBV7-8 to TRBJ2-7; 10 positions match TRBD2. Germline CDR1 and CDR2: SGHVS and FQNEAQ. The CDR3 extends over 17 amino acids. V lost 4 bases to trimming and J lost 2 bases; unmatched junction nucleotides: 11. CDR3 sequence reads: CASSSALSGGDAYEQYF. For the CDR3, the DNA is TGTGCCAGCAGCTCGGCCTTAAGCGGGGGGGATGCCTACGAGCAGTACTTC.

V usage is TRBV11-3 and J usage is TRBJ2-7, with D unclear. This CDR3 has 14 residues. Trimming cost V 1 base and J 2 bases, with 9 bases left between them. Per germline, CDR1 SGHNT and CDR2 YENEEA. The CDR3 loop is CASSLGLTPYEQYF. CDR3 in DNA: TGTGCCAGCAGCTTAGGCCTTACCCCCTACGAGCAGTACTTC.